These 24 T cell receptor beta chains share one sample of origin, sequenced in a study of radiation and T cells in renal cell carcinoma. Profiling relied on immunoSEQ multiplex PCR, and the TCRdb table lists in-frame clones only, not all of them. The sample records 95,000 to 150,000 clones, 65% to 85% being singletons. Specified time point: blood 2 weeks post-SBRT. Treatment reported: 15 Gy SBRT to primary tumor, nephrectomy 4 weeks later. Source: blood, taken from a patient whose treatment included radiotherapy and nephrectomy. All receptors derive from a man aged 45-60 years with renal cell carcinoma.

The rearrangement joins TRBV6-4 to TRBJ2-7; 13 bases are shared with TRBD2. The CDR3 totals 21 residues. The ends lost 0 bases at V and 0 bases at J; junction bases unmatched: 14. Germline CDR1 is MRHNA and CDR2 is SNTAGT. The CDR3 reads CASSDSGQGGLAGLTSYEQYF. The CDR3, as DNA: TGTGCCAGCAGTGACTCGGGACAGGGGGGACTAGCGGGGTTAACCTCCTACGAGCAGTACTTC.

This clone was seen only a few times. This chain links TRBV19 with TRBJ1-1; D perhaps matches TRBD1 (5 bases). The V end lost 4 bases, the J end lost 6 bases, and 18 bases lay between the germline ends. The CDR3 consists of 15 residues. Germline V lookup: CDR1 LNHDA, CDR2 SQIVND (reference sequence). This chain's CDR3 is CASSTNPQERPEAFF. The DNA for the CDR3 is TGTGCCAGTAGTACCAATCCACAGGAGAGGCCTGAAGCTTTCTTT.

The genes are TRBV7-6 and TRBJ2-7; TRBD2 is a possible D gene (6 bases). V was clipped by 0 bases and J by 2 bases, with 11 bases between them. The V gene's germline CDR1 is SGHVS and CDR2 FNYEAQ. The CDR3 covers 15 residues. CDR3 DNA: TGTGCCAGCAGCTTAGCAGGGACTGCAGCCTACGAGCAGTACTTC. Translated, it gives CASSLAGTAAYEQYF.

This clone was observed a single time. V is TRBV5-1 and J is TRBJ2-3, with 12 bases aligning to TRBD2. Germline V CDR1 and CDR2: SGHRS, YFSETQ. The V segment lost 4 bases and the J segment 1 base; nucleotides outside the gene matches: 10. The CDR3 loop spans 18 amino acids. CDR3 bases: TGCGCCAGCAGCCACGGTTCTAGCGGGGGGGCCGGCACAGATACGCAGTATTTT. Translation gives CASSHGSSGGAGTDTQYF.

The CDR3 region is CASSVDAGLHVGEQFF. The DNA of the CDR3 is TGTGCCAGCAGCGTAGATGCAGGACTACATGTCGGTGAGCAGTTCTTC. The chain uses TRBV9 and TRBJ2-1; weak D call: TRBD2 (6 bases). The CDR3 loop spans 16 amino acids. Germline CDR1 reads SGDLS; CDR2 reads YYNGEE. V was cut by 0 bases and J by 9 bases, with 19 bases left in between.

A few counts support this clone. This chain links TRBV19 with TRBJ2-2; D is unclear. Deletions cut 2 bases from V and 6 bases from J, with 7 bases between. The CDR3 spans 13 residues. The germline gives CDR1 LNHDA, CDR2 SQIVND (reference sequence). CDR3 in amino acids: CASSILASGELFF. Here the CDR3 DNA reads TGTGCCAGTAGTATACTGGCGTCCGGGGAGCTGTTTTTT.

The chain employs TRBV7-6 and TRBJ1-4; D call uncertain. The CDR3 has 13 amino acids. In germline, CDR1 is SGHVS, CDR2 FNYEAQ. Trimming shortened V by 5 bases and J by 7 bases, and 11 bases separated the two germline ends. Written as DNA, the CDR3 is TGTGCCAGCAGCCCCCATAGCACTGAAAAACTGTTTTTT. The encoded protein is CASSPHSTEKLFF.

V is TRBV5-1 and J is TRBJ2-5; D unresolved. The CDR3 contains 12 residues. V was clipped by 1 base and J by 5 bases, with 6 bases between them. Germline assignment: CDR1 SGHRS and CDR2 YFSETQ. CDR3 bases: TGCGCCAGCAGCTTGTTTCAGGAGACCCAGTACTTC. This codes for CASSLFQETQYF.

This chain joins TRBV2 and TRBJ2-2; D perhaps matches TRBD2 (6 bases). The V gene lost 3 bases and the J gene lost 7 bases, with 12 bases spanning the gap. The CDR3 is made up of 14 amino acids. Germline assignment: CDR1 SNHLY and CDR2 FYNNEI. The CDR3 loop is CASSEGREIGELFF. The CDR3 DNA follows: TGTGCCAGCAGTGAGGGGCGGGAAATCGGGGAGCTGTTTTTT. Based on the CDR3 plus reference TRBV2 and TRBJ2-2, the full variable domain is EPEVTQTPSHQVTQMGQEVILRCVPISNHLYFYWYRQILGQKVEFLVSFYNNEISEKSEIFDDQFSVERPDGSNFTLKIRSTKLEDSAMYFCASSEGREIGELFFGEGSRLTVL.

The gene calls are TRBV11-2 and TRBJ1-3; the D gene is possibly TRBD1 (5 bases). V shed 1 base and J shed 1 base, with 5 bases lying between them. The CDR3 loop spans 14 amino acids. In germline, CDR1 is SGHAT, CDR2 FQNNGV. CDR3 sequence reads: CASSLAGSGNTIYF. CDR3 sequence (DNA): TGTGCCAGCAGCTTAGCAGGGTCTGGAAACACCATATATTTT.

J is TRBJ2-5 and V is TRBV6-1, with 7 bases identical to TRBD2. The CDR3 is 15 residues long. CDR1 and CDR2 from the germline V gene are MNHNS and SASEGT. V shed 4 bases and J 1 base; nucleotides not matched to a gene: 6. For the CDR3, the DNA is TGTGCCAGCAGTGGGGGGGGAGCAGGCCAAGAGACCCAGTACTTC. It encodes CASSGGGAGQETQYF.

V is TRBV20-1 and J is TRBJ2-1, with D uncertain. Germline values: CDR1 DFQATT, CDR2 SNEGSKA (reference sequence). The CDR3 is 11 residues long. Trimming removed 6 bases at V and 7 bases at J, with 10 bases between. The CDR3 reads CSATNDNEQFF. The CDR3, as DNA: TGCAGTGCGACAAATGATAATGAGCAGTTCTTC.

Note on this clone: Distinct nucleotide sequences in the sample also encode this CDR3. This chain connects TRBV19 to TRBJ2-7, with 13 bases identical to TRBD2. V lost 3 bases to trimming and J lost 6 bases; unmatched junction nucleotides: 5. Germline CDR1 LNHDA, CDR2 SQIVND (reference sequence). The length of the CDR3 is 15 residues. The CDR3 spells CASSIGLAGVGEQYF. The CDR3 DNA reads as TGTGCCAGTAGTATTGGACTAGCGGGAGTTGGCGAGCAGTACTTC.

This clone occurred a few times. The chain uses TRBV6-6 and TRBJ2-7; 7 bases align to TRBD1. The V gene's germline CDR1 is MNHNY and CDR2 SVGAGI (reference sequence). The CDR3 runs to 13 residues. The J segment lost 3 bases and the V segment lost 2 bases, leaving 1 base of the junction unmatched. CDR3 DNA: TGTGCCAGCAGTTACCGGGACAGCTACGAGCAGTACTTC. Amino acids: CASSYRDSYEQYF.

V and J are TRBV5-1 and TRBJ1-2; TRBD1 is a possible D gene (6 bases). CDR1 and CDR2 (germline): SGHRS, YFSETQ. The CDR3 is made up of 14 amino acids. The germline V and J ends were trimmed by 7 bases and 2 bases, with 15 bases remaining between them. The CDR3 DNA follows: TGCGCCAGCCAACCGTCAGGGGCGAACTATGGCTACACCTTC. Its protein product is CASQPSGANYGYTF.

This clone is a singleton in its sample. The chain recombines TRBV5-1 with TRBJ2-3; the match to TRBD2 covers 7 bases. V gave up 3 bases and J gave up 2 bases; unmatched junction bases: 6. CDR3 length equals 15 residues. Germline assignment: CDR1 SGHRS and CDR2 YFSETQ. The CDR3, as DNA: TGCGCCAGCAGCTCCCTTGCGGGGGACACAGATACGCAGTATTTT. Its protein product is CASSSLAGDTDTQYF.

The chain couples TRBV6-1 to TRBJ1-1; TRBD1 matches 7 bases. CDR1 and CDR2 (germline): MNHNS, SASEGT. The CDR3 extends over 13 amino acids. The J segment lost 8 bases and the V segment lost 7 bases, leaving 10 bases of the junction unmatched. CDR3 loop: CASTLSQGYEAFF. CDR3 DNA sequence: TGTGCCAGCACCCTCTCACAGGGGTACGAAGCTTTCTTT.

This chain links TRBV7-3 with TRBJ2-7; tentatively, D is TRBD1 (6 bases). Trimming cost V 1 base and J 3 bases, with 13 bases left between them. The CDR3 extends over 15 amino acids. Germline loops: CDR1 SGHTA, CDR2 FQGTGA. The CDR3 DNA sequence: TGTGCCAGCAGCTTAATCCCCGGACAGAGCTACGAGCAGTACTTC. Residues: CASSLIPGQSYEQYF.

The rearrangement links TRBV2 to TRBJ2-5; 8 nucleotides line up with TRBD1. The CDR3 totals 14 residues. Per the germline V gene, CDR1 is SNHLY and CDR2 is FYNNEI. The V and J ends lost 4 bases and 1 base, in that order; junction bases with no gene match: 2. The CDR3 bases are TGTGCCAGCAGTGCGACAGGGGTCCAAGAGACCCAGTACTTC. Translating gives CASSATGVQETQYF.

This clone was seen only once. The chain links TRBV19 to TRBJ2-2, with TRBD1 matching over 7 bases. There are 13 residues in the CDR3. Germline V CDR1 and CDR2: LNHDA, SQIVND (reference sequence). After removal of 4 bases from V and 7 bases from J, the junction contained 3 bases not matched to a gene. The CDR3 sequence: CASSKGGFGELFF. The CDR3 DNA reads TGTGCCAGTAGTAAAGGGGGCTTCGGGGAGCTGTTTTTT.

CDR3 nucleotides: TGCGCCAGCAGCAAGGACACATACAATGAGCAGTTCTTC. Translating it yields CASSKDTYNEQFF. V usage is TRBV5-1 and J usage is TRBJ2-1, with D perhaps TRBD1 (5 bases). The CDR3 loop spans 13 amino acids. Germline V CDR1 and CDR2: SGHRS, YFSETQ. Trimming removed 4 bases from V and 4 bases from J, with 9 bases in between. The variable domain in full, completed from reference TRBV5-1 and TRBJ2-1, reads KAGVTQTPRYLIKTRGQQVTLSCSPISGHRSVSWYQQTPGQGLQFLFEYFSETQRNKGNFPGRFSGRQFSNSRSEMNVSTLELGDSALYLCASSKDTYNEQFFGPGTRLTVL.

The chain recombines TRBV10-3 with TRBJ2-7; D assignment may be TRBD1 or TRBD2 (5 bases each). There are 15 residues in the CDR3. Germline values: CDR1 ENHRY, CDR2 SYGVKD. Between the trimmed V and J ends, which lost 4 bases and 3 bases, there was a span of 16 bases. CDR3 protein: CAISVGTGTGYEQYF. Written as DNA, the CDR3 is TGTGCCATCAGTGTTGGAACCGGGACGGGCTACGAGCAGTACTTC.

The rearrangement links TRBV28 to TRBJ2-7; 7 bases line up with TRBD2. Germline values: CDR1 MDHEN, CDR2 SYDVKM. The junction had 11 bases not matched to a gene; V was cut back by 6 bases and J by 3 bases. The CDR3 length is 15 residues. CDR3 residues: CASSLPSGAYYEQYF. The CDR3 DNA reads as TGTGCCAGCAGCCTCCCAAGCGGGGCGTACTACGAGCAGTACTTC.

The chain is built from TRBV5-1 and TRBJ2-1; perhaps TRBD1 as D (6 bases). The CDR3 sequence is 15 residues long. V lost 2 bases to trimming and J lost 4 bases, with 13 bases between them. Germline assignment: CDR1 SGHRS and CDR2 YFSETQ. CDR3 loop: CASSFTQGNYNEQFF. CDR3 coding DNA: TGCGCCAGCAGCTTTACACAGGGAAATTACAATGAGCAGTTCTTC. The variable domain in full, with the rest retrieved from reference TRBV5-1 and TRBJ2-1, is KAGVTQTPRYLIKTRGQQVTLSCSPISGHRSVSWYQQTPGQGLQFLFEYFSETQRNKGNFPGRFSGRQFSNSRSEMNVSTLELGDSALYLCASSFTQGNYNEQFFGPGTRLTVL.